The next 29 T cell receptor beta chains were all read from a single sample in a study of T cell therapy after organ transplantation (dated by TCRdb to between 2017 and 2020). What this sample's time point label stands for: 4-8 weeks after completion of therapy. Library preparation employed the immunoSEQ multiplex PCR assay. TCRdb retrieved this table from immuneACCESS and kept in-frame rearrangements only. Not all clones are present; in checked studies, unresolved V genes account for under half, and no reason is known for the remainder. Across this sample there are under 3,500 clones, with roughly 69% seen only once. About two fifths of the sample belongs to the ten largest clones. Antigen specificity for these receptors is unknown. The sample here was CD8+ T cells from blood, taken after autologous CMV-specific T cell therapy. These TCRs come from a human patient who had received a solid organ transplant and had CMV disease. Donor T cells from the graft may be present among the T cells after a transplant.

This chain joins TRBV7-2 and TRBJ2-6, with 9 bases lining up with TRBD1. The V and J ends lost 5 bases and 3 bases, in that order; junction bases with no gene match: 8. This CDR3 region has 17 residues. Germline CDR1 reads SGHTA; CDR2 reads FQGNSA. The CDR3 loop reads CASSPGTGYSGANVLTF. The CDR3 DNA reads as TGTGCCAGCAGCCCAGGGACAGGGTATAGTGGGGCCAACGTCCTGACTTTC.

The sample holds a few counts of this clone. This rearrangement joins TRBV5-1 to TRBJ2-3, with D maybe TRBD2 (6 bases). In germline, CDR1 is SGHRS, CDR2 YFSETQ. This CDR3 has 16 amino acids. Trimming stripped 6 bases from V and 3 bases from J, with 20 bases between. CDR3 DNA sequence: TGCGCCAGCACTTGGGCGGGATGGCAATTGACAGATACGCAGTATTTT. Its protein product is CASTWAGWQLTDTQYF. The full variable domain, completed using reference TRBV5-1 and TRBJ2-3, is KAGVTQTPRYLIKTRGQQVTLSCSPISGHRSVSWYQQTPGQGLQFLFEYFSETQRNKGNFPGRFSGRQFSNSRSEMNVSTLELGDSALYLCASTWAGWQLTDTQYFGPGTRLTVL.

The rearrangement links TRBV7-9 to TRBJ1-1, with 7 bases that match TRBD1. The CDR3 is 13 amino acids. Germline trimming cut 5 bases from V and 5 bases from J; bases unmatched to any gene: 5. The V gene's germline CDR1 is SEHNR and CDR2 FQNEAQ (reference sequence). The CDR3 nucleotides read TGTGCCAGCAGCATGCAGGGGGTTACTGAAGCTTTCTTT. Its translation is CASSMQGVTEAFF.

CDR3 in amino acids: CAWSPPGGAYEQYF. The DNA of the CDR3 is TGTGCCTGGAGTCCACCGGGAGGAGCCTACGAGCAGTACTTC. This chain links TRBV30 with TRBJ2-7; 7 bases are a match to TRBD2. The germline CDR1 and CDR2 sequences are GTSNPN and SVGIG (reference sequence). The trim removed 2 bases at V and 2 bases at J, leaving 6 bases unmatched. CDR3 size: 14 residues.

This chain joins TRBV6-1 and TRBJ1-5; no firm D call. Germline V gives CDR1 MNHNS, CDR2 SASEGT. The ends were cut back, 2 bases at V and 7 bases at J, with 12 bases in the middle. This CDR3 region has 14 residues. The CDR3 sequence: CASSELEGGQPQHF. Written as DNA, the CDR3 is TGTGCCAGCAGTGAATTAGAGGGAGGGCAGCCCCAGCATTTT.

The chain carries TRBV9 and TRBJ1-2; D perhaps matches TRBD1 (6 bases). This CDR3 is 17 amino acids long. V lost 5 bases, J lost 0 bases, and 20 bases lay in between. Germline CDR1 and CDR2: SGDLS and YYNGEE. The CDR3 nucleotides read TGTGCCAGCAGTGCCGACAGGCCATCTCTAGCTAACTATGGCTACACCTTC. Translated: CASSADRPSLANYGYTF.

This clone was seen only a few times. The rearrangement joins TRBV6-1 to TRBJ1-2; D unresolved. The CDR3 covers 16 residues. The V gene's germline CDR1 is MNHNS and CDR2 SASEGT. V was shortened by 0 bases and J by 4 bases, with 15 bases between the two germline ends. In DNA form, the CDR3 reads TGTGCCAGCAGTGAAGCGTATAAGGGTCCCGGCTATGGCTACACCTTC. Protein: CASSEAYKGPGYGYTF.

The chain's CDR3 is CASKRTPHEQYV. The CDR3 coding sequence is TGCGCCAGCAAGCGGACCCCTCACGAGCAGTACGTC. The chain uses TRBV5-1 and TRBJ2-7, with D possibly TRBD2 on 5 matching bases. Germline CDR1 SGHRS, CDR2 YFSETQ. Trimming stripped 6 bases from V and 5 bases from J, with 12 bases between. The CDR3 has 12 amino acids.

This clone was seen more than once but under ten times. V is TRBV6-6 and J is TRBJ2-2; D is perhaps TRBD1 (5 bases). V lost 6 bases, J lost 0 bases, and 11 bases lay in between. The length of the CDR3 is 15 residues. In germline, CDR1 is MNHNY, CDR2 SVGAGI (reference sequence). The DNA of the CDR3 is TGTGCCAGCAGCACGTACAGGTCGAACACCGGGGAGCTGTTTTTT. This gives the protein CASSTYRSNTGELFF.

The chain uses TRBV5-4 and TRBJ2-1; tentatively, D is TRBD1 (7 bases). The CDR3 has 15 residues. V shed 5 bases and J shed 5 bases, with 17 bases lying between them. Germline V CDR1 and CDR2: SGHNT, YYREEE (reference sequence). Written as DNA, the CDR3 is TGTGCCAGCAGAACCCAGGGGGGTTTTGACAATGAGCAGTTCTTC. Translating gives CASRTQGGFDNEQFF.

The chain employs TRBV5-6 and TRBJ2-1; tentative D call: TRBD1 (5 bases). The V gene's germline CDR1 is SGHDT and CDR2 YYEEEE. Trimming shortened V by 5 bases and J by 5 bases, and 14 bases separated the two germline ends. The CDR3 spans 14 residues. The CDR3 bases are TGTGCCAGCAGTTTTGGGGCACACAACAATGAGCAGTTCTTC. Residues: CASSFGAHNNEQFF. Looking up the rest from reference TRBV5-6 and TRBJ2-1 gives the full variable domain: DAGVTQSPTHLIKTRGQQVTLRCSPKSGHDTVSWYQQALGQGPQFIFQYYEEEERQRGNFPDRFSGHQFPNYSSELNVNALLLGDSALYLCASSFGAHNNEQFFGPGTRLTVL.

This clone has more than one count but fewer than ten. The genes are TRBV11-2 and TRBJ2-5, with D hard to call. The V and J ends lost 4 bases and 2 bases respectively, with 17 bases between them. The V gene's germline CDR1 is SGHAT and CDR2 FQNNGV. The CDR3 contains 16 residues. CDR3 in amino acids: CASSSKDPTLQETQYF. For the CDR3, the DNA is TGTGCCAGCAGCTCGAAGGACCCAACCCTACAAGAGACCCAGTACTTC.

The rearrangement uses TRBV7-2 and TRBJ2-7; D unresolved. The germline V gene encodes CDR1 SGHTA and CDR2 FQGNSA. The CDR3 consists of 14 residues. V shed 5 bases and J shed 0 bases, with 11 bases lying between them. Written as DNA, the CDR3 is TGTGCCAGCAGCCGCACGTTGAGCTCCTACGAGCAGTACGTC. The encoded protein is CASSRTLSSYEQYV.

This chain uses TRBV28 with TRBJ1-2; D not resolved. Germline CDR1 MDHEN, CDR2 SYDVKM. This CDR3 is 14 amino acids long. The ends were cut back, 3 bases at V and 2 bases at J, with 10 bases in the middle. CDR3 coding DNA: TGTGCCAGCAGTTTGAAAGGGCAGAACTATGGCTACACCTTC. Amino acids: CASSLKGQNYGYTF.

As DNA, the CDR3 is TGTGCCAGCAGTTACGTACCGGGACAGGCGAACAATCAGCCCCAGCATTTT. Translating gives CASSYVPGQANNQPQHF. The rearrangement links TRBV28 to TRBJ1-5; 8 bases map to TRBD1. V dropped 4 bases and J dropped 3; count of bases not matched to a gene: 11. The CDR3 totals 17 residues. The germline gives CDR1 MDHEN, CDR2 SYDVKM.

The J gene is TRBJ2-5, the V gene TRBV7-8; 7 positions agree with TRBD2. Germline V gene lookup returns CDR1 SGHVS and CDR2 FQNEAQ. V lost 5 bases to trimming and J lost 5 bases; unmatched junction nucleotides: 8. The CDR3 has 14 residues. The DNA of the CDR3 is TGTGCCAGCAGCCAAAGCGCGGGAGAGGAGACCCAGTACTTC. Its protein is CASSQSAGEETQYF.

The CDR3 bases are TGTGCCAGCAGTCCGAGGGGACAGGGGGGGTACGAGCAGTACTTC. The encoded protein is CASSPRGQGGYEQYF. The chain couples TRBV5-5 to TRBJ2-7; the match to TRBD1 covers 11 bases. Trimming cost V 5 bases and J 4 bases; bases outside gene matches: 8. The CDR3 sequence is 15 residues long. Germline V gene lookup returns CDR1 SGHKS and CDR2 YYEKEE (reference sequence). The full variable domain, with the rest looked up from reference TRBV5-5 and TRBJ2-7, is DAGVTQSPTHLIKTRGQQVTLRCSPISGHKSVSWYQQVLGQGPQFIFQYYEKEERGRGNFPDRFSARQFPNYSSELNVNALLLGDSALYLCASSPRGQGGYEQYFGPGTRLTVT.

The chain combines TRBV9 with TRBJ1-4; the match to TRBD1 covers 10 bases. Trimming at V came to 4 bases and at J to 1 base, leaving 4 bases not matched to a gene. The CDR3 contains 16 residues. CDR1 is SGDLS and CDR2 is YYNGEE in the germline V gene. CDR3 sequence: CASSTRTGGTNEKLFF. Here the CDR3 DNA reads TGTGCCAGCAGCACCAGGACAGGGGGAACTAATGAAAAACTGTTTTTT.

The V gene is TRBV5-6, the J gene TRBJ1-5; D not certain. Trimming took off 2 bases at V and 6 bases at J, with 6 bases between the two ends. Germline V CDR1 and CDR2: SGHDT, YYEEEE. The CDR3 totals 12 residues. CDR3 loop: CASSFAGQPQHF. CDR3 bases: TGTGCCAGCAGCTTCGCGGGTCAGCCCCAGCATTTT.

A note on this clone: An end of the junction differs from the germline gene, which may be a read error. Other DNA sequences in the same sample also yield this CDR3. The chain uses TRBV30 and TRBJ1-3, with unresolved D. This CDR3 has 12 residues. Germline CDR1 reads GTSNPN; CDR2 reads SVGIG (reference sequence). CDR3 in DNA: TGTGCTTGGAGCCAGCTTGGAAACACCATATATTTT. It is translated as CAWSQLGNTIYF.

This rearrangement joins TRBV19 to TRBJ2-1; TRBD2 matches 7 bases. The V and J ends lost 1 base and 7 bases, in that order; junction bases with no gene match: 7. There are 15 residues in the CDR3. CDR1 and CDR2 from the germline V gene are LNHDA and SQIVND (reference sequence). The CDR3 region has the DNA TGTGCCAGTAGTATAGGCGGGAGCTATCTAAATGAGCAGTTCTTC. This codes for CASSIGGSYLNEQFF.

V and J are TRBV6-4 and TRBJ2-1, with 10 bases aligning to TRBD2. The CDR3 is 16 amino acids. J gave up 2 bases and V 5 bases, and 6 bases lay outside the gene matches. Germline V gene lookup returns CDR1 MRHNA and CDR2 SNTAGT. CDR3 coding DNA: TGTGCCAGCAGTCCCATAGCGGGAGGTCCCTACAATGAGCAGTTCTTC. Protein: CASSPIAGGPYNEQFF.

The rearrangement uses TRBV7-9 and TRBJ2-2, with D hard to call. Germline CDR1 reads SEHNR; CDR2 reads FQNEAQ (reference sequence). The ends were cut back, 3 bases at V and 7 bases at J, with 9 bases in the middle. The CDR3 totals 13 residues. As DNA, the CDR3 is TGTGCCAGCAGCTTTCTAGAGGACGGGGAGCTGTTTTTT. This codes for CASSFLEDGELFF.

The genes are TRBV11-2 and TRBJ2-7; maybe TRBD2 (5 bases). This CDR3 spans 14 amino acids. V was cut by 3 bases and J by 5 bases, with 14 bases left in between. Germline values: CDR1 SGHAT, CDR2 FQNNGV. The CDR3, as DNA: TGTGCCAGCAGCTTCCATGCGGGTTCGAACGAGCAGTACGTC. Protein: CASSFHAGSNEQYV.

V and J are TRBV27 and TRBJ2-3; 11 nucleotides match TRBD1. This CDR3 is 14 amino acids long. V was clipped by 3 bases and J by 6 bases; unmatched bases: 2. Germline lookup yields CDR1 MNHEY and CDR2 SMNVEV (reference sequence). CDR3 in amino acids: CASSFGTGGDTQYF. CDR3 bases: TGTGCCAGCAGTTTCGGGACAGGGGGTGATACGCAGTATTTT.

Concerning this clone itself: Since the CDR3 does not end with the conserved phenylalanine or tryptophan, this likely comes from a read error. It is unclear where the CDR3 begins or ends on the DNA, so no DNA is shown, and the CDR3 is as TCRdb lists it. CDR3 amino acids: CATPLWPGQKHSVL. The chain joins TRBV6-5 to TRBJ2-4. Inclusive of both ends, the CDR3 amounts to 14 amino acids. From germline, CDR1 is MNHEY and CDR2 SVGAGI.

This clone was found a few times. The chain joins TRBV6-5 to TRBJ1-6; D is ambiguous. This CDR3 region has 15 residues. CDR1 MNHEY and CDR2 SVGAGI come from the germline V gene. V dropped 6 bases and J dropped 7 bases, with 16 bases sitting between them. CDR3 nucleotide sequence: TGTGCCAGCAGAATTAATCTGGTAGCCAATTCACCCCTCCACTTT. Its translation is CASRINLVANSPLHF.

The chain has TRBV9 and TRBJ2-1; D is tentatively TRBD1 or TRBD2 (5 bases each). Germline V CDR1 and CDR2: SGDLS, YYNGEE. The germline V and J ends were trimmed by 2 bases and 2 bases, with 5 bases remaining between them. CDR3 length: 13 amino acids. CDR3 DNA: TGTGCCAGCAGCGTGGGACCCTACAATGAGCAGTTCTTC. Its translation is CASSVGPYNEQFF.

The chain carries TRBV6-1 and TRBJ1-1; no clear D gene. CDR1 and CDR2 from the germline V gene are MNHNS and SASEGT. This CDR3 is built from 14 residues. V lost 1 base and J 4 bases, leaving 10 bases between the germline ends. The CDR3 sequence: CASSEGTAGTEAFF. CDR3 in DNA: TGTGCCAGCAGTGAAGGAACTGCTGGCACTGAAGCTTTCTTT.